The next 30 T cell receptor beta chains were all read from a single sample in a study of T cells in Graves' hyperthyroidism and ophthalmopathy. RNA transcripts served as the template for amplifying TCR beta CDR3 regions. The HTBI primer set drove a first-round RT-PCR of the TCR CDR3. TCRdb analysed the multiplex PCR reads with MiXCR anew, one entry per CDR3 protein. The sample lists 540,000 or so distinct CDR3 sequences, less than 20% occurring once. Material: blood. The receptors originated from a woman in her twenties or thirties with Graves' hyperthyroidism.

V is TRBV2 and J is TRBJ1-2, with 7 nucleotides matching TRBD1. The CDR3 runs to 14 residues. J lost 3 bases, V lost 6 bases, and 7 bases had no gene match. Germline V CDR1 and CDR2: SNHLY, FYNNEI. CDR3 sequence: CASSQYQGDYGYTF. In DNA form, the CDR3 reads TGTGCCAGCAGCCAATACCAGGGGGACTATGGCTACACCTTC.

The sample holds many counts of this clonotype. The rearrangement joins TRBV27 to TRBJ2-7; D ambiguous. V was pared by 4 bases and J by 6 bases, with 7 bases between. The CDR3 has 11 amino acids. The germline CDR1 and CDR2 sequences are MNHEY and SMNVEV (reference sequence). The CDR3 coding sequence is TGTGCCAGCAGTTATGGTCCCGAGCAGTACTTC. This translates into CASSYGPEQYF.

This clonotype was seen many times. The CDR3 DNA follows: TGTGCCAGCAGCTCCCCAAAAACAAACCAGAGCTCCTACAATGAGCAGTTCTTC. Its translation is CASSSPKTNQSSYNEQFF. V and J are TRBV7-9 and TRBJ2-1, with D unresolved. Germline CDR1 SEHNR, CDR2 FQNEAQ (reference sequence). Trimming shortened V by 4 bases and J by 0 bases, and 19 bases separated the two germline ends. The CDR3 has 18 residues.

This clonotype appeared many times. J is TRBJ2-7 and V is TRBV2; TRBD1 is a possible D gene (5 bases). Germline CDR1 is SNHLY and CDR2 is FYNNEI. V was trimmed by 4 bases and J by 2 bases, leaving 6 bases between them. The CDR3 has 12 residues. The CDR3 region is CASSGTTYEQYF. For the CDR3, the DNA is TGTGCCAGCAGTGGGACAACCTACGAGCAGTACTTC.

The rearrangement uses TRBV4-3 and TRBJ2-1; no clear D gene. Germline V gene sequence: CDR1 LGHNA, CDR2 YSLEER. This CDR3 spans 13 amino acids. The V end lost 2 bases, the J end lost 6 bases, and 8 bases lay between the germline ends. CDR3 DNA sequence: TGCGCCAGCAGCCAACCAAACGGCAATGAGCAGTTCTTC. Its protein product is CASSQPNGNEQFF.

This clonotype appeared a few times. The junction differs from germline at one of its ends, possibly a read error. The chain's CDR3 is CAWSKEAQYF. CDR3 coding DNA: TGTGCCTGGAGTAAAGAGGCCCAGTACTTC. The J gene is TRBJ2-5, the V gene TRBV30; D call uncertain. CDR1 and CDR2 (germline): GTSNPN, SVGIG (reference sequence). The CDR3 runs to 10 residues.

The table lists this clonotype with a few counts. CDR3 loop: CASSSQAGGFYEQFF. The CDR3 region has the DNA TGCGCCAGCAGCTCCCAAGCGGGAGGGTTCTATGAGCAGTTCTTC. V is TRBV5-1 and J is TRBJ2-1, with 10 nucleotides matching TRBD2. Trimming removed 3 bases from V and 8 bases from J; junction bases left unmatched: 8. In germline, CDR1 is SGHRS, CDR2 YFSETQ. CDR3 length equals 15 residues. The variable domain in full, completed from reference TRBV5-1 and TRBJ2-1, reads KAGVTQTPRYLIKTRGQQVTLSCSPISGHRSVSWYQQTPGQGLQFLFEYFSETQRNKGNFPGRFSGRQFSNSRSEMNVSTLELGDSALYLCASSSQAGGFYEQFFGPGTRLTVL.

Only a few counts were recorded for this clonotype. The chain couples TRBV20-1 to TRBJ2-1; D gene ambiguous. V dropped 5 bases and J dropped 0 bases, with 8 bases sitting between them. The CDR3 runs 13 residues. Germline-derived CDR1 and CDR2 are DFQATT and SNEGSKA (reference sequence). CDR3 nucleotides: TGCAGTGCTGAAGTAAGCTCCTACAATGAGCAGTTCTTC. Its protein product is CSAEVSSYNEQFF.

V usage is TRBV20-1 and J usage is TRBJ2-5, with 7 bases identical to TRBD1. The CDR3 has 13 residues. The ends lost 7 bases at V and 1 base at J; junction bases unmatched: 6. Germline assignment: CDR1 DFQATT and CDR2 SNEGSKA (reference sequence). The CDR3 region has the DNA TGCAGTGTTTACGGGACAGCCCAAGAGACCCAGTACTTC. The encoded protein is CSVYGTAQETQYF.

This clonotype appeared many times. The V call is TRBV3-1, the J call TRBJ1-1; D unclear. The CDR3 totals 15 residues. Trimming left V 1 base short and J 4 bases short, with 13 bases between. CDR1 and CDR2 (germline): LGHDT, YNNKEL (reference sequence). The chain's CDR3 is CASSQGIKGTTEAFF. The CDR3 DNA reads TGTGCCAGCAGCCAAGGAATTAAGGGTACCACTGAAGCTTTCTTT. Supplemented by reference TRBV3-1 and TRBJ1-1, the full variable domain reads DTAVSQTPKYLVTQMGNDKSIKCEQNLGHDTMYWYKQDSKKFLKIMFSYNNKELIINETVPNRFSPKSPDKAHLNLHINSLELGDSAVYFCASSQGIKGTTEAFFGQGTRLTVV.

CDR3 DNA sequence: TGCAGTGCGTATACAGGCCTAGGGGGAGACTCCTACAATGAGCAGTTCTTC. This sequence encodes CSAYTGLGGDSYNEQFF. V gene TRBV20-1 combines with J gene TRBJ2-1, with a weak D call TRBD1 (6 bases). Germline V gene data show CDR1 as DFQATT and CDR2 as SNEGSKA (reference sequence). This CDR3 has 17 residues. Deletions cut 6 bases from V and 0 bases from J, with 21 bases between.

A word on this clonotype: Since a much larger clone is just one base distant, this may be a read error. The V call is TRBV12-3 or TRBV12-4, the J call TRBJ1-1; TRBD1 matches at 7 bases. The CDR3 consists of 14 residues. CDR3 loop: CASSLAGGVTETFF. CDR3 coding DNA: TGTGCCAGCAGTTTGGCAGGGGGTGTGACTGAAACTTTCTTT.

This clonotype occurred many times. This rearrangement joins TRBV5-1 to TRBJ2-2; 9 nucleotides match TRBD2. CDR1 SGHRS and CDR2 YFSETQ come from the germline V gene. This CDR3 comprises 16 residues. V lost 2 bases, J lost 1 base, and 3 bases stayed unmatched. The DNA of the CDR3 is TGCGCCAGCAGCTTCCCAGCGGGAGGGAACACCGGGGAGCTGTTTTTT. This sequence encodes CASSFPAGGNTGELFF.

The chain links TRBV11-2 to TRBJ2-2, with D maybe TRBD2 (6 bases). The germline V gene encodes CDR1 SGHAT and CDR2 FQNNGV. Trimming shortened V by 5 bases and J by 4 bases, and 14 bases separated the two germline ends. This CDR3 is built from 15 residues. CDR3: CASSIGDSGTGELFF. CDR3 sequence (DNA): TGTGCCAGCAGCATTGGGGACTCAGGCACCGGGGAGCTGTTTTTT.

This clonotype has at least ten counts. In DNA form, the CDR3 reads TGTGCCAGCGGCGGGAGGTCGAACACCGGGGAGCTGTTTTTT. It codes for CASGGRSNTGELFF. This chain uses TRBV12-3 or TRBV12-4 with TRBJ2-2; 8 nucleotides agree with TRBD2. Trimming removed 8 bases from V and 0 bases from J; junction bases left unmatched: 2. This CDR3 is 14 amino acids long.

This clonotype was observed many times. The chain links TRBV30 to TRBJ2-5; TRBD1 might be the D (5 bases). The CDR3 has 15 amino acids. Germline V gene data show CDR1 as GTSNPN and CDR2 as SVGIG (reference sequence). Trimming took 6 bases from V and 7 from J, leaving 24 bases between them. CDR3 coding DNA: TGTGCCTGTAATACAGGAGACCCTGGGCCGGCGACCCAGTACTTC. Translating gives CACNTGDPGPATQYF. The whole variable domain, remainder taken from reference TRBV30 and TRBJ2-5, is SQTIHQWPATLVQPVGSPLSLECTVEGTSNPNLYWYRQAAGRGLQLLFYSVGIGQISSEVPQNLSASRPQDRQFILSSKKLLLSDSGFYLCACNTGDPGPATQYFGPGTRLLVL.

This clonotype occurred many times. This chain connects TRBV10-3 to TRBJ1-2; D ambiguous. This CDR3 is built from 13 residues. V dropped 0 bases and J dropped 0 bases, with 2 bases sitting between them. From germline, CDR1 is ENHRY and CDR2 SYGVKD. CDR3: CAISESTNYGYTF. The DNA of the CDR3 is TGTGCCATCAGTGAGTCAACTAACTATGGCTACACCTTC.

The table lists this clonotype with many counts. The chain is built from TRBV20-1 and TRBJ2-7, with a tentative D call TRBD1 (6 bases). Trimming stripped 6 bases from V and 3 bases from J, with 15 bases between. CDR1 is DFQATT, CDR2 SNEGSKA, per germline (reference sequence). The CDR3 is made up of 13 amino acids. The CDR3 region is CSAVDRRSYEQYF. The CDR3 DNA reads TGCAGTGCCGTGGACAGACGGAGCTACGAGCAGTACTTC.

The table lists this clonotype with many counts. The rearrangement uses TRBV11-2 and TRBJ2-7; D is unclear. Germline V gene sequence: CDR1 SGHAT, CDR2 FQNNGV. V dropped 8 bases and J dropped 6 bases, with 26 bases sitting between them. The CDR3 runs 16 residues. As DNA, the CDR3 is TGTGCCAGCGCTCCTGGGATGTGGGTAGAAGGCTCCGAGCAGTACTTC. It specifies CASAPGMWVEGSEQYF.

This clonotype came up many times. This rearrangement joins TRBV2 to TRBJ1-2; D gene ambiguous. The CDR3 length is 13 residues. CDR1 and CDR2 from the germline V gene are SNHLY and FYNNEI. Trimming cost V 3 bases and J 4 bases, with 9 bases left between them. CDR3 sequence (DNA): TGTGCCAGCAGTGATCGGGGTGCCTATGGCTACACCTTC. Its protein is CASSDRGAYGYTF.

This clonotype was picked up many times. The rearrangement joins TRBV30 to TRBJ2-7; D uncertain. The CDR3 runs 13 residues. V gave up 2 bases and J gave up 4 bases, with 12 bases separating them. CDR1 and CDR2 from the germline V gene are GTSNPN and SVGIG (reference sequence). The CDR3 region has the DNA TGTGCCTGGAGTCCTCCCCTACAGTACGAGCAGTACTTC. Amino acid sequence: CAWSPPLQYEQYF.

This clonotype occurred many times. The chain combines TRBV19 with TRBJ1-1; the D gene is possibly TRBD1 (5 bases). Trimming removed 6 bases from V and 3 bases from J, with 17 bases in between. The CDR3 sequence is 15 residues long. Germline CDR1 reads LNHDA; CDR2 reads SQIVND (reference sequence). CDR3 loop: CASSPFFRADTEAFF. CDR3 in DNA: TGTGCCAGTAGCCCCTTTTTCAGGGCCGACACTGAAGCTTTCTTT.

Note on this clonotype: One base away lies a much larger clone, so this may be a sequencing read error. Here the CDR3 DNA reads TGTGCCAGCAGCTTACAAGGACTAGAACTAGATACGCAGCATTTT. Its protein product is CASSLQGLELDTQHF. V gene TRBV7-2 combines with J gene TRBJ2-3, with D unresolved. The closer fit of TRBJ1-5 to the DNA end suggests the J call may be wrong. The germline CDR1 and CDR2 sequences are SGHTA and FQGNSA. The CDR3 extends over 15 amino acids.

The chain has TRBV3-1 and TRBJ1-6; maybe TRBD1 (5 bases). V was pared by 1 base and J by 8 bases, with 9 bases between. CDR1 is LGHDT, CDR2 YNNKEL, per germline (reference sequence). The CDR3 is made up of 14 amino acids. CDR3: CASSQGDVDSPLHF. Written as DNA, the CDR3 is TGTGCCAGCAGCCAAGGGGACGTGGATTCACCCCTCCACTTT.

This clonotype was found many times. The chain combines TRBV20-1 with TRBJ2-5; D remains ambiguous. Germline CDR1 DFQATT, CDR2 SNEGSKA (reference sequence). Trimming took 5 bases from V and 2 from J, leaving 9 bases between them. The CDR3 runs 12 residues. CDR3 nucleotide sequence: TGCAGTGCTTACCTTGTTCAAGAGACCCAGTACTTC. This codes for CSAYLVQETQYF.

This clonotype occurred many times. The chain is built from TRBV28 and TRBJ2-1; the match to TRBD2 covers 7 bases. The J segment lost 0 bases and the V segment lost 0 bases, leaving 5 bases of the junction unmatched. CDR1 and CDR2 from the germline V gene are MDHEN and SYDVKM. The CDR3 runs to 17 residues. The CDR3 here is CASSLWTGGSSYNEQFF. The DNA for the CDR3 is TGTGCCAGCAGTTTATGGACGGGAGGCAGCTCCTACAATGAGCAGTTCTTC.

The chain links TRBV29-1 to TRBJ1-1; 8 nucleotides agree with TRBD1. The V gene end was trimmed by 3 bases and the J gene end by 4 bases; junction bases not matched to a gene: 7. Germline CDR1 SQVTM, CDR2 ANQGSEA. The CDR3 is 14 residues long. DNA for the CDR3: TGCAGCGTTGAGCAACAGGGGGGGATCACTGAAGCTTTCTTT. Its translation: CSVEQQGGITEAFF.

Turning to this clonotype: A much larger clone lies one base from this, so it may be a read error. The DNA for the CDR3 is TGTGCCGGCAGTCAGGGAGTTAACTATGGCTACACCTTC. Encoded protein: CAGSQGVNYGYTF. This rearrangement joins TRBV5-6 to TRBJ1-2; TRBD1 might be the D (5 bases). There are 13 residues in the CDR3. Germline V lookup: CDR1 SGHDT, CDR2 YYEEEE. The whole variable domain, remainder taken from reference TRBV5-6 and TRBJ1-2, is DAGVTQSPTHLIKTRGQQVTLRCSPKSGHDTVSWYQQALGQGPQFIFQYYEEEERQRGNFPDRFSGHQFPNYSSELNVNALLLGDSALYLCAGSQGVNYGYTFGSGTRLTVV.

This clonotype was seen at least ten times. J is TRBJ1-1 and V is TRBV11-2; 8 positions match TRBD1. Per the germline V gene, CDR1 is SGHAT and CDR2 is FQNNGV. Trimming cost V 2 bases and J 11 bases; bases outside gene matches: 22. This CDR3 has 18 residues. Written as DNA, the CDR3 is TGTGCCAGCAGCTTACACGCGAGCTTCAGGGGGCCGGAGGACACGGCTTTCTTT. This translates into CASSLHASFRGPEDTAFF. Drawing the rest from reference TRBV11-2 and TRBJ1-1, the complete variable domain is EAGVAQSPRYKIIEKRQSVAFWCNPISGHATLYWYQQILGQGPKLLIQFQNNGVVDDSQLPKDRFSAERLKGVDSTLKIQPAKLEDSAVYLCASSLHASFRGPEDTAFFGQGTRLTVV.

This clonotype was detected ten times or more. The CDR3 region has the DNA TGCAGCGGCACTGGACTGAACTCCTACGAGCAGTACTTC. Its protein product is CSGTGLNSYEQYF. The chain recombines TRBV20-1 with TRBJ2-7; possible D gene TRBD2, 5 bases. Germline V gives CDR1 DFQATT, CDR2 SNEGSKA (reference sequence). The CDR3 runs to 13 residues.